The source of this T cell receptor beta chain is a study of blood T cell repertoires in COVID-19. At the level of the study: Samples of COVID-19 (acute and convalescent) were obtained from the United States, Italy and Spain.

Trimming took off 6 bases at V and 4 bases at J, with 9 bases between the two ends. The CDR3 is made up of 12 amino acids. Clinical history as reported by participants underpinned cohort assignment. In the original processing: Cell counts per sample came from amplifying reference gene primers. Sequenced by immunoSEQ multiplex PCR; TCRdb stores in-frame clones only, minus some. The V and J calls and clone size were taken over from that table, and D and trimming were inferred from the DNA. The data contain a few hundred thousand clones, nearly 90% of them singletons. The TCR originated in a man in his thirties or forties who had been exposed to COVID-19. The rearrangement uses TRBV12-3 or TRBV12-4 and TRBJ1-1; TRBD1 is a possible D gene (5 bases). The specimen sequenced was PBMCs or T cells enriched from blood (not recorded which). CDR3 in DNA: TGTGCCAGCAGGCCAGGGTTCACTGAAGCTTTCTTT. It is translated as CASRPGFTEAFF.